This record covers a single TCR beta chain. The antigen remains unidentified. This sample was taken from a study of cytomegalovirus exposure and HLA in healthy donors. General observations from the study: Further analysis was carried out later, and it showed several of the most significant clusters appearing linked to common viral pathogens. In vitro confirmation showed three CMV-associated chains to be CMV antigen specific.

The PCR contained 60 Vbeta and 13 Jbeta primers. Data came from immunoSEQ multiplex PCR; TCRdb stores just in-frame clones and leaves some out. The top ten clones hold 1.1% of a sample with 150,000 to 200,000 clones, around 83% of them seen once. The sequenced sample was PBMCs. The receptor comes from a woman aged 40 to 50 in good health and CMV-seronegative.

The CDR3 spells CSAPHPGLYTF. The CDR3 bases are TGCAGTGCTCCCCATCCTGGCCTTTACACCTTC. This chain connects TRBV20-1 to TRBJ1-2; D gene ambiguous. This CDR3 comprises 11 residues. Germline CDR1 DFQATT, CDR2 SNEGSKA (reference sequence). V dropped 5 bases and J dropped 11 bases, with 15 bases sitting between them.